The clone carrying this T cell receptor (beta chain) is a singleton in its sample. Its antigen is as yet unknown. Germline is not matched at one junction end, which may reflect a read error. Researchers took RNA transcripts and amplified TCR beta CDR3 regions from them. In the first round, RT-PCR was carried out with HTBI primers, and a multiplex PCR formed the second round. From the multiplex PCR reads, TCRdb called clonotypes with MiXCR, one entry per CDR3 protein. The sample includes more than 550,000 distinct CDR3 sequences, over 40% of them seen just once. Moderately to severely active ophthalmopathy under 3 months, CAS at least 3, NOSPECS at least 4. Physicians reached a diagnosis by relying on clinical symptoms, serum thyroxine, TRAb, thyroid ultrasound and orbital computed tomography. PBMCs had their origin in fresh peripheral blood (10 ml). The data originate from a study of Graves' ophthalmopathy and Graves' hyperthyroidism.

Study-wide results and caveats: Sensitivity reached more than 70% and specificity more than 72% when the model predicted ophthalmopathy progression.

Germline V gene data show CDR1 as ENHRY and CDR2 as SYGVKD. The CDR3 spans 15 residues. The chain has TRBV10-3 and TRBJ1-4; no clear D. The sequenced material came from peripheral blood. The TCR sequence derives from an adult man with Graves' ophthalmopathy. CDR3 in DNA: TGTGCCAGCAGTTTAAATGCCCGGAATAATGAAAAACTGTTTTTT. Encoded protein: CASSLNARNNEKLFF.